This TCR beta chain was recovered during a study of blood T cell repertoires in COVID-19. V was trimmed by 7 bases and J by 5 bases, leaving 6 bases between them. Germline V gene data show CDR1 as ENHRY and CDR2 as SYGVKD. CDR3 length: 11 amino acids. During active infection, Seattle patients enrolled and were then monitored through disease. This clone was observed a single time. In the original workflow: Scientists estimated how many nucleated cells there were by amplifying reference gene primers. TCRdb's table, derived via immunoSEQ multiplex PCR, lists solely in-frame clones and lacks some. V and J calls and clone size follow that table, whereas D and trimming were derived from the DNA. The sample lists around 190,000 clones, around nine tenths occurring once.

This chain connects TRBV10-3 to TRBJ1-5; D is unclear. Input material: peripheral blood. The receptor comes from a man aged 50-60 years with COVID-19, enrolled during active disease. CDR3 protein: CAIKEDQPQHF. The CDR3 DNA reads as TGTGCCATCAAGGAGGATCAGCCCCAGCATTTT.